This is a list of T cell receptor beta chains from one sample in a study of blood T cell repertoires in COVID-19. Using immunoSEQ multiplex PCR, the repertoire was profiled, and TCRdb retains in-frame clones only, with some absent. This sample carries roughly 280,000 clones, 75% to 90% of them seen once, and the ten largest clones take roughly 2.1%. Source material: peripheral blood. These receptors originate from a man aged 50 or older with acute or convalescent COVID-19. Each CDR3 is given with its conserved first and last residue. Fields, in order: clone size, D gene, V gene, J gene, CDR3 protein, CDR3 DNA. D genes are given only for firm matches. Size is omitted from some rows. Given values are once, few, many or a class for expanded clones.

>.|.|TRBV5-1|TRBJ1-5
CASSRHVNQPQHF
TGCGCCAGCAGCCGACACGTTAATCAGCCCCAGCATTTT
>.|.|TRBV15|TRBJ1-5
CATSRGARGPGRQDQPQHF
TGTGCCACCAGCAGAGGGGCCCGCGGCCCTGGGAGGCAGGATCAGCCCCAGCATTTT
>few|TRBD1|TRBV25-1|TRBJ1-3
CASSEPGQGSGNTIYF
TGTGCCAGCAGTGAGCCGGGACAGGGCTCTGGAAACACCATATATTTT
>.|.|TRBV10-1|TRBJ2-2
CASARAGEDGELFF
TGCGCCAGCGCCAGGGCTGGGGAGGACGGGGAGCTGTTTTTT
>.|TRBD2|TRBV7-2|TRBJ2-1
CASSLARAGGEQFF
TGTGCCAGCAGCTTAGCCCGCGCGGGGGGTGAGCAGTTCTTC
>.|TRBD1|TRBV19|TRBJ1-5
CASSTQDRGNQPQHF
TGTGCCAGTAGTACCCAGGACAGGGGGAATCAGCCCCAGCATTTT
>.|TRBD1|TRBV15|TRBJ1-6
CAISATGANSPLHF
TGTGCCATCTCAGCGACAGGGGCAAATTCACCCCTCCACTTT
>.|.|TRBV30|TRBJ2-1
CAWIGQSSYNEQFF
TGTGCCTGGATTGGACAGAGCTCCTACAATGAGCAGTTCTTC
>.|.|TRBV6-5|TRBJ1-1
CASSPGLLNTEAFF
TGTGCCAGCAGCCCCGGACTGCTGAACACTGAAGCTTTCTTT
>.|TRBD1|TRBV6-4|TRBJ2-3
CASSWTGGDTQYF
TGTGCCAGCAGCTGGACAGGGGGAGATACGCAGTATTTT
>.|TRBD1|TRBV30|TRBJ1-1
CAWIAKALWTGRTEAFF
TGTGCCTGGATTGCGAAGGCTCTTTGGACAGGGCGGACTGAAGCTTTCTTT
>.|.|TRBV6-5|TRBJ1-5
CASRSGDQPQHF
TGTGCCAGCAGGTCAGGGGATCAGCCCCAGCATTTT
>.|TRBD1|TRBV14|TRBJ2-4
CASSEEGTGGKLAKNIQYF
TGTGCCAGCAGCGAAGAGGGGACAGGGGGCAAACTAGCCAAAAACATTCAGTACTTC
>.|TRBD2|TRBV9|TRBJ2-3
CASSLAPGLGLDTQYF
TGTGCCAGCAGCCTAGCCCCGGGACTAGGCTTAGATACGCAGTATTTT
>.|TRBD1|TRBV7-6|TRBJ1-6
CASSLDAGGNSPLHF
TGTGCCAGCAGCTTAGATGCAGGGGGGAATTCACCCCTCCACTTT
>.|TRBD1|TRBV5-1|TRBJ2-7
CASSLAMGQLYEQYF
TGCGCCAGCAGCTTGGCGATGGGACAGCTCTACGAGCAGTACTTC
>.|.|TRBV5-1|TRBJ1-1
CASSLAGSVGTEAFF
TGCGCCAGCAGCTTGGCCGGGTCCGTCGGCACTGAAGCTTTCTTT
>.|TRBD1|TRBV18|TRBJ1-5
CASSPFRDRGLFSNQPQHF
TGTGCCAGCTCACCCTTCCGGGACAGGGGCCTTTTTAGCAATCAGCCCCAGCATTTT
>.|.|TRBV12-3/TRBV12-4|TRBJ2-7
CASSYFFYEQYF
TGTGCCAGCAGTTACTTCTTCTACGAGCAGTACTTC
>.|.|TRBV21-1|TRBJ2-1
CASLLPRGASGGPGKSYNEQFF
TGTGCCAGCTTACTCCCCCGAGGGGCTAGCGGGGGGCCGGGAAAATCCTACAATGAGCAGTTCTTC
>.|TRBD1|TRBV19|TRBJ2-1
CASSGRDREGNEQFF
TGTGCCAGTAGTGGCCGGGACAGGGAGGGCAATGAGCAGTTCTTC
>once|.|TRBV18|TRBJ1-3
CASSPPRGAAGNTIYF
TGTGCCAGCTCACCACCCAGGGGAGCGGCTGGAAACACCATATATTTT
>.|.|TRBV10-3|TRBJ2-2
CAISQDRVGELFF
TGTGCCATCAGCCAGGACAGAGTGGGGGAGCTGTTTTTT
>.|.|TRBV5-1|TRBJ2-7
CASSEPSSYEQYF
TGCGCCAGCAGTGAGCCTAGCTCCTACGAGCAGTACTTC
>.|.|TRBV30|TRBJ1-2
CAWSYDGDSYTF
TGTGCCTGGAGTTATGACGGGGATAGCTACACCTTC
>.|.|TRBV12-3/TRBV12-4|TRBJ2-1
CASRARDNEQFF
TGTGCCAGCAGGGCCAGGGACAATGAGCAGTTCTTC
>.|TRBD2|TRBV5-4|TRBJ2-5
CASSLGGLAMETQYF
TGTGCCAGCAGCTTGGGCGGACTAGCAATGGAGACCCAGTACTTC
>.|TRBD2|TRBV7-9|TRBJ2-7
CASSLSASGGQYEQYF
TGTGCCAGCAGCTTAAGCGCCAGCGGGGGGCAGTACGAGCAGTACTTC
>.|.|TRBV9|TRBJ1-1
CASSVAGLDTEAFF
TGTGCCAGCAGCGTAGCAGGGCTGGACACTGAAGCTTTCTTT
>.|TRBD2|TRBV20-1|TRBJ2-1
CSASSAGGSNEQFF
TGCAGTGCTAGTTCCGCGGGGGGGTCCAATGAGCAGTTCTTC
>once|.|TRBV10-3|TRBJ1-3
CAINLYGSGNTIYF
TGTGCCATCAACCTGTACGGGAGTGGAAACACCATATATTTT
>once|TRBD2|TRBV4-2|TRBJ2-3
CASSQVTSGVKGVTDTQYF
TGTGCCAGCAGCCAAGTCACTAGCGGGGTCAAGGGCGTTACAGATACGCAGTATTTT
>.|TRBD1|TRBV3-1/TRBV3-2|TRBJ1-4
CASSQWARGDEKLFF
TGTGCCAGCAGCCAATGGGCCAGGGGGGACGAAAAACTGTTTTTT
>.|TRBD2|TRBV6-5|TRBJ2-7
CASRGGGPSYEQYF
TGTGCCAGCAGGGGCGGGGGGCCCTCCTACGAGCAGTACTTC
>.|.|TRBV11-1|TRBJ2-1
CASSLDRGNEQFF
TGTGCCAGCAGCTTAGATAGGGGGAATGAGCAGTTCTTC
>.|.|TRBV7-7|TRBJ2-6
CASSQIGQGGSGANVLTF
TGTGCTAGCAGCCAAATTGGTCAGGGAGGCTCAGGGGCCAACGTCCTGACTTTC
>once|.|TRBV30|TRBJ1-2
CAWRSGLSYTF
TGTGCCTGGAGATCTGGCCTCAGCTACACCTTC
>.|.|TRBV7-3|TRBJ2-7
CASSTDRFPYEQYF
TGTGCCAGCAGCACCGACAGGTTCCCCTACGAGCAGTACTTC
>.|.|TRBV6-1|TRBJ1-5
CASSEWEGLEPQHF
TGTGCCAGCAGTGAATGGGAAGGACTCGAGCCCCAGCATTTT
>.|TRBD1|TRBV30|TRBJ1-2
CAWSLSRTGYGYTF
TGTGCCTGGAGCCTAAGCCGGACAGGCTATGGCTACACCTTC
>.|.|TRBV27|TRBJ1-5
CASSPTGTYQPQHF
TGTGCCAGCAGTCCCACAGGGACCTATCAGCCCCAGCATTTT
>.|.|TRBV7-2|TRBJ2-2
CASSLVLLNTGELFF
TGTGCCAGCAGCTTAGTACTGCTGAACACCGGGGAGCTGTTTTTT
>.|TRBD1|TRBV6-9|TRBJ2-7
CASSGQDAYEQYF
TGTGCCAGTTCCGGACAGGACGCCTACGAGCAGTACTTC
>few|.|TRBV24-1|TRBJ2-2
CATSDSGLTGELFF
TGTGCCACCAGTGACTCCGGACTAACCGGGGAGCTGTTTTTT
>.|.|TRBV7-3|TRBJ2-4
CASSLRGPLAKNIQYF
TGTGCCAGCAGCTTACGAGGGCCTTTAGCCAAAAACATTCAGTACTTC
>.|.|TRBV6-5|TRBJ1-1
CASSYLQGISEAFF
TGTGCCAGCAGTTATCTACAGGGTATCTCTGAAGCTTTCTTT
>once|.|TRBV7-9|TRBJ1-2
CASSLPPGGGSGYTF
TGTGCCAGCAGCTTACCACCTGGGGGGGGGAGCGGCTACACCTTC
>.|TRBD2|TRBV30|TRBJ2-7
CAWSGLAGVNEQYF
TGTGCCTGGAGTGGGCTAGCGGGGGTTAACGAGCAGTACTTC